This T cell receptor beta chain was recorded in a study of vaccination effects on CD4 cells after COVID-19. Study-wide results and caveats: Recruitment yielded few convalescent patients, and the study had no early post-infection timepoints.

Viral peptide pools were used in the ViraFEST assay to expand antigen-specific CD4+ T cells, and sequencing came afterward. Isolating CD4+ T cells followed approximately 10 days of culture. Days 3 and 7 saw half the medium replaced with IL-2 medium. The CDR3 loop spans 10 amino acids. Looked up from germline, CDR1 is WSHSY and CDR2 is SAAADI. Trimming stripped 8 bases from V and 6 bases from J, with 7 bases between. To note about this clone: Its target is not known.

Produced via immunoSEQ multiplex PCR; TCRdb's table is partial and in-frame only. The sample records about 79,000 clones, around 70% being singletons. The receptor was derived from a human donor who received a COVID-19 vaccine. The sequenced sample was CD4+ T cells from PBMCs cultured with HCoV-229E spike peptides, obtained before COVID-19 vaccination. This chain joins TRBV10-2 and TRBJ1-2, with D possibly matching TRBD1 (5 bases). As DNA, the CDR3 is TGCGCCAGCTGGGGGGATGGCTACACCTTC. Translating it yields CASWGDGYTF.